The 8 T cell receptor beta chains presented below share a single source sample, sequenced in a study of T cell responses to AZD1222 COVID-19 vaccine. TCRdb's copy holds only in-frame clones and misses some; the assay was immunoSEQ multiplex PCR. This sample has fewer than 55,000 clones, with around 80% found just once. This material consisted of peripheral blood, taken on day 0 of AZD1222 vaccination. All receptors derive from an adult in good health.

Written as DNA, the CDR3 is TGTGCCAGTAGTATATGGGGGCCAAACAATCAGCCCCAGCATTTT. The encoded protein is CASSIWGPNNQPQHF. The chain couples TRBV19 to TRBJ1-5; a weak D match, TRBD1 (6 bases). There are 15 residues in the CDR3. The germline V gene has CDR1 LNHDA and CDR2 SQIVND (reference sequence). The V end lost 2 bases, the J end lost 3 bases, and 11 bases lay between the germline ends.

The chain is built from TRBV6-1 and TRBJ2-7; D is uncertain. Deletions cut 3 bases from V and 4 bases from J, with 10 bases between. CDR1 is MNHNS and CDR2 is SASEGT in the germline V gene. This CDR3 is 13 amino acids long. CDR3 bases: TGTGCCAGCAGTGATCCCCGGCGTTACGAGCAGTACTTC. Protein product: CASSDPRRYEQYF.

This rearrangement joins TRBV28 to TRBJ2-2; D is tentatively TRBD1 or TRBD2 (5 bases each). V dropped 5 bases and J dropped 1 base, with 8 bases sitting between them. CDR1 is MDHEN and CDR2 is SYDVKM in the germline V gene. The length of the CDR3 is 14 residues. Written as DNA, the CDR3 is TGTGCCAGCAGTGGGACCGTGAACACCGGGGAGCTGTTTTTT. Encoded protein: CASSGTVNTGELFF. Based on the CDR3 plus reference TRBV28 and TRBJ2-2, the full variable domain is DVKVTQSSRYLVKRTGEKVFLECVQDMDHENMFWYRQDPGLGLRLIYFSYDVKMKEKGDIPEGYSVSREKKERFSLILESASTNQTSMYLCASSGTVNTGELFFGEGSRLTVL.

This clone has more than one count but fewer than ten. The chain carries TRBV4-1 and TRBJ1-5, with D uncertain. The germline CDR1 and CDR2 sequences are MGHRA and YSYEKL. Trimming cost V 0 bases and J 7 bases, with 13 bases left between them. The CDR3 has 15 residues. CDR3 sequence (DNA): TGCGCCAGCAGCCAAGACGCGGGCCGCGGGCAGCCCCAGCATTTT. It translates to CASSQDAGRGQPQHF.

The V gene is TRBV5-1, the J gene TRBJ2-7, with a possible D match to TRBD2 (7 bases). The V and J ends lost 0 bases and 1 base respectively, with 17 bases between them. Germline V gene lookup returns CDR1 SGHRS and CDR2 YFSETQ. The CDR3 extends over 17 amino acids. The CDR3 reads CASSLAGGRLSSYEQYF. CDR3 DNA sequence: TGCGCCAGCAGCTTGGCCGGGGGGCGGCTTTCTTCCTACGAGCAGTACTTC.

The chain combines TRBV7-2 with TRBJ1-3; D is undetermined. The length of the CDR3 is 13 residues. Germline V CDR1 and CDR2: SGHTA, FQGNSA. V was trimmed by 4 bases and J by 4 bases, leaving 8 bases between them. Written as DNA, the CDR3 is TGTGCCAGCAGCTCCGGACTGGGAAACACCATATATTTT. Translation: CASSSGLGNTIYF.

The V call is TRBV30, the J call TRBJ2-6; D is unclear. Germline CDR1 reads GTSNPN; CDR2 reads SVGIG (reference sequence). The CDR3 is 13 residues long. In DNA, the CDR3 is TGTGCATGTGAGAACTCTGGGGCCAACGTCCTGACTTTC. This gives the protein CACENSGANVLTF.

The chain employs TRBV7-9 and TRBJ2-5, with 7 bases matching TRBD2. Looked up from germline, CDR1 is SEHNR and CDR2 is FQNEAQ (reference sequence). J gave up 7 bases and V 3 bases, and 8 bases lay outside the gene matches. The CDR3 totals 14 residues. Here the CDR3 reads CASSLPGLTGTQYF. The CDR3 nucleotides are TGTGCCAGCAGCTTGCCGGGACTAACTGGGACCCAGTACTTC.